This T cell receptor (beta chain) was captured in a study of T cells after yellow fever vaccination. Study background: Libraries from low-cell-number fractions were prepared with the SMART-Seq v4 Ultra Low Input RNA kit. Study-level points and caveats: Compared with primary, the secondary response was weaker and peaked at day 5, not 15. Detected again after the booster were most primary-vaccination clones, at almost 97% CD4 and 70% to 90% CD8.

MiXCR, applied by TCRdb to the 5' RACE reads, yields one record per CDR3 protein. Among some 500,000 distinct CDR3 sequences listed, about 13% were seen once. The germline gives CDR1 DFQATT, CDR2 SNEGSKA (reference sequence). This CDR3 has 17 amino acids. The junction had 15 bases not matched to a gene; V was cut back by 1 base and J by 4 bases. On this clonotype: As yet, its antigen is unknown.

This rearrangement joins TRBV20-1 to TRBJ1-1; 7 bases fit TRBD1. This clonotype originated in a man in his thirties or forties who received the YFV17D yellow fever vaccine. The sequencing used PBMCs, collected on the day of the yellow fever booster vaccination. CDR3 in DNA: TGCAGTGCTAGAGTTTCAGCGCAGGGGGTTAACCCCACTGAAGCTTTCTTT. Residues: CSARVSAQGVNPTEAFF.